This T cell receptor beta chain was recorded in a study of T cell responses to AZD1222 COVID-19 vaccine. Study-wide points: Close to half of all spike-specific TCRs reportedly target regions of the variants that are unmutated. Repertoires were obtained only post-peak T cell response. It was only a handful of AZD1222 recipients who were seropositive at baseline. CD4 TCRs covered the whole spike, strongest at regions 160-218 and 743-854.

The data were produced by immunoSEQ multiplex PCR, yet TCRdb's version contains in-frame clones alone and is incomplete. The sample yields about 160,000 clones, 75% to 95% seen once. The V gene lost 5 bases and the J gene lost 0 bases, with 13 bases spanning the gap. Germline CDR1 is SGHTA and CDR2 is FQGNSA. This CDR3 is built from 16 residues. As to this clone: The antigen is undetermined.

Sequences were derived from peripheral blood, sampled on day 0 of AZD1222 vaccination. The chain recombines TRBV7-2 with TRBJ1-4; D is perhaps TRBD1 (6 bases). The TCR comes from an adult in good health. As DNA, the CDR3 is TGTGCCAGCAGCCGCCAGACAGGAGCAACTAATGAAAAACTGTTTTTT. Translating it yields CASSRQTGATNEKLFF. Together with reference TRBV7-2 and TRBJ1-4, the CDR3 gives the full variable domain: GAGVSQSPSNKVTEKGKDVELRCDPISGHTALYWYRQSLGQGLEFLIYFQGNSAPDKSGLPSDRFSAERTGGSVSTLTIQRTQQEDSAVYLCASSRQTGATNEKLFFGSGTQLSVL.